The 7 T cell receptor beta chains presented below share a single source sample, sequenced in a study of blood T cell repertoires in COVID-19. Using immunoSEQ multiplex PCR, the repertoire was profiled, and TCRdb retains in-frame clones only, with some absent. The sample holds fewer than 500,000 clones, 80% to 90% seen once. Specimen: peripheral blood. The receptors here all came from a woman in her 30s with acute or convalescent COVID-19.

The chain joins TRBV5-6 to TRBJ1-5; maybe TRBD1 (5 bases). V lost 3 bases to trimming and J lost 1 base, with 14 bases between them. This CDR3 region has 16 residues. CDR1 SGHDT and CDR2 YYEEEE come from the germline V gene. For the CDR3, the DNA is TGTGCCAGCAGCTCTCTCGGGCAGGGAAGCAATCAGCCCCAGCATTTT. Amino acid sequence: CASSSLGQGSNQPQHF.

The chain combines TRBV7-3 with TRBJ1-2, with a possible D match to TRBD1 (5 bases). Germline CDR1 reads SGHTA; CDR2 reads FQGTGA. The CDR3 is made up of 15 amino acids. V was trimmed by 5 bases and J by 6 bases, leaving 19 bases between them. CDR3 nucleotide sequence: TGTGCCAGCAGCCACAACCCTGGGGGGTATGATGGCTACACCTTC. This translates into CASSHNPGGYDGYTF.

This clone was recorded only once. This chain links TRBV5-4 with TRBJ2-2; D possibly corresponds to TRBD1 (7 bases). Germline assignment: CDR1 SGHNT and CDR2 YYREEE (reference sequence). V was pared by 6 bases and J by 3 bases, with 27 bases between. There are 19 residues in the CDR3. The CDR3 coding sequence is TGTGCCAGCAATTCGAGGGACAGCGGTCGGGGGTGGGACACCGGGGAGCTGTTTTTT. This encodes CASNSRDSGRGWDTGELFF.

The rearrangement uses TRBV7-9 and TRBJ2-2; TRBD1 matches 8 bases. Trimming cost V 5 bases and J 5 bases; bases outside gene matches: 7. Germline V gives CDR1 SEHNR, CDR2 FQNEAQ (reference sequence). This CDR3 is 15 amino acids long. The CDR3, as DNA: TGTGCCAGCAGCCTCGACAGGGGTTGGACCGGGGAGCTGTTTTTT. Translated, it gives CASSLDRGWTGELFF. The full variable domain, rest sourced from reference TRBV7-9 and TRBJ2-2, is DTGVSQNPRHKITKRGQNVTFRCDPISEHNRLYWYRQTLGQGPEFLTYFQNEAQLEKSRLLSDRFSAERPKGSFSTLEIQRTEQGDSAMYLCASSLDRGWTGELFFGEGSRLTVL.

In nucleotides, the CDR3 is TGTGCCAGCTCACCAGGAGGAGGGGCCTACGAGCAGTACTTC. Its translation: CASSPGGGAYEQYF. The chain carries TRBV18 and TRBJ2-7; D may be TRBD2 (6 bases). Germline V gene lookup returns CDR1 KGHSH and CDR2 LQKENI. The CDR3 consists of 14 residues. Trimming took 2 bases from V and 2 from J, leaving 10 bases between them.

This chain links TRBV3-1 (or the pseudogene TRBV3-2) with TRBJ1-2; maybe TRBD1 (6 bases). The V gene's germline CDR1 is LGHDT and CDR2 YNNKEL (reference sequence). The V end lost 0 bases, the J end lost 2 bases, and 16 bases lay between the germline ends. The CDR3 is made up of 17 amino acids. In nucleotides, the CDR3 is TGTGCCAGCAGCCAAGACGTTCGGCAGGGACAAAACTATGGCTACACCTTC. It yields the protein CASSQDVRQGQNYGYTF.

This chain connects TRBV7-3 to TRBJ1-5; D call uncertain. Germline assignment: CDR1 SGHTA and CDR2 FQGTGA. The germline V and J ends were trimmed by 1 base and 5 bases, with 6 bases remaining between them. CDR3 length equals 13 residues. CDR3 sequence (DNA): TGTGCCAGCAGCTTAAGTCGGGATCAGCCCCAGCATTTT. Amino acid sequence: CASSLSRDQPQHF.